This is a list of T cell receptor beta chains from one sample in a study of T cell repertoires in cytomegalovirus infection. TCRdb re-called the reads through MiXCR, storing one row per CDR3 protein. Among roughly 150,000 distinct CDR3 sequences listed, 23% were seen once. Sequenced: PBMCs. All receptors derive from a human donor in good health (CMV status not recorded). Some clones in this sample may be carry-over from other donors' samples. The CDR3 runs from the conserved cysteine through the conserved F or W. The order of the fields is clone size, V gene, D gene, J gene, CDR3 protein, CDR3 DNA. D genes are given only for firm matches. Rows give clone size only sometimes, using once, few, many, or a class for an expanded clone.

>.|TRBV20-1|TRBD2|TRBJ2-7
CSARASGSGYEQYF
TGCAGTGCTAGAGCTAGCGGGAGCGGGTACGAGCAGTACTTC
>few|TRBV28|.|TRBJ2-3
CASSPSGVAMDTQYF
TGTGCCAGCAGTCCTTCGGGGGTGGCTATGGATACGCAGTATTTT
>few|TRBV19|.|TRBJ2-1
CASSTTPISYNEQFF
TGTGCCAGTAGTACCACTCCGATCTCCTACAATGAGCAGTTCTTC
>few|TRBV30|.|TRBJ1-1
CAWTNSVDEAFF
TGTGCCTGGACCAATTCGGTCGACGAAGCTTTCTTT
>.|TRBV28|TRBD1|TRBJ2-2
CASSLWGTGFTGELFF
TGTGCCAGCAGTTTATGGGGGACAGGGTTCACCGGGGAGCTGTTTTTT
>many|TRBV7-2|TRBD1|TRBJ1-5
CASSARDRGQPQHF
TGTGCCAGCAGTGCCCGGGACAGGGGGCAGCCCCAGCATTTT
>.|TRBV15|.|TRBJ2-5
CATSFRGRSETQYF
TGTGCCACCAGCTTCAGGGGTCGGTCAGAGACCCAGTACTTC
>.|TRBV2|TRBD1|TRBJ2-1
CASKWQGARNEQFF
TGTGCCAGCAAGTGGCAGGGGGCCAGAAATGAGCAGTTCTTC
>few|TRBV2|.|TRBJ1-1
CASNRLEDTEAFF
TGTGCCAGCAATCGGTTAGAAGACACTGAAGCTTTCTTT
>many|TRBV7-2|TRBD2|TRBJ2-3
CASSILAGGLKDTQYF
TGTGCCAGCAGCATATTAGCGGGAGGCCTAAAAGATACGCAGTATTTT